This T cell receptor (beta chain) was observed in a study of Graves' ophthalmopathy and Graves' hyperthyroidism. Study-level background: Sampling took place at initial diagnosis, with peripheral blood obtained before any treatment. Study results and limitations: Blood shared most expanded thyroid clonotypes above 0.001 frequency.

Germline CDR1 is MNHEY and CDR2 is SMNVEV (reference sequence). The CDR3 totals 14 residues. Trimming took 1 base from V and 5 from J, leaving 9 bases between them. From RNA, the CDR3 regions of TCR beta chains were amplified and sequenced. In the first round, RT-PCR was carried out with HTBI primers, and a multiplex PCR formed the second round. A single record per CDR3 protein comes from TCRdb applying MiXCR to the multiplex PCR reads. The sample shows 400,000 or so distinct CDR3 sequences, approximately 18% of them seen only once. There are many counts of this clonotype. Its target is not known. In this cohort, patients with other autoimmune diseases, uncontrolled infections, pregnancy or lactation were excluded.

The sequenced material came from peripheral blood. This chain connects TRBV27 to TRBJ1-5; D uncertain. The clonotype originates from an adult woman with stable Graves' hyperthyroidism. CDR3 amino acids: CASSLYGPDQPQHF. For the CDR3, the DNA is TGTGCCAGCAGTTTATACGGTCCCGATCAGCCCCAGCATTTT.